This T cell receptor (beta chain) was recovered during a study of cytomegalovirus exposure and HLA in healthy donors. Whole-study findings and limits: Serostatus for CMV was the only available immune exposure information.

Vbeta (60) and Jbeta (13) primers were used in the PCR. The table came from immunoSEQ multiplex PCR; TCRdb's copy has only in-frame clones and leaves some out. The sample includes around 80,000 clones, over 9.5% seen only once; the top ten take more than 20%. The CDR3 contains 13 residues. Trimming at V came to 8 bases and at J to 2 bases, leaving 3 bases not matched to a gene. CDR1 is LNHDA, CDR2 SQIVND, per germline (reference sequence). Notes on this clone: Its target is unknown.

The source is a man aged 55-75 years in good health and CMV-seropositive. The chain carries TRBV19 and TRBJ2-1; 7 nucleotides align to TRBD2. The sample comprised PBMCs. CDR3 in DNA: TGTGCCAGTGCGGGAGTGGCCTACAATGAGCAGTTCTTC. This sequence encodes CASAGVAYNEQFF.